The T cell receptor beta chain described here comes from a study of blood T cell repertoires in COVID-19. Repertoires were generated with immunoSEQ multiplex PCR, while TCRdb's copy carries only in-frame clones and drops some. Of around 120,000 clones in the sample, 78% are singletons; the top ten hold 2% to 2.5%. The sample holds one count of this clone. Germline CDR1 and CDR2: SEHNR and FQNEAQ (reference sequence). The CDR3 has 15 amino acids. V shed 5 bases and J 4 bases; nucleotides not matched to a gene: 10. This chain uses TRBV7-9 with TRBJ2-7, with TRBD1 matching 8 bases. The origin of this receptor is a man in his 70s with acute or convalescent COVID-19. Sequenced material: peripheral blood. The CDR3 sequence is CASSPWAGGVYEQYF. CDR3 DNA: TGTGCCAGCAGCCCTTGGGCAGGGGGCGTTTACGAGCAGTACTTC.